These 6 T cell receptor beta chains came from one sample sequenced in a study of CD8+ T cells in alopecia areata. CD25+CD127- cells were obtained by sorting CD4+ cells, for roughly 5 patients. TCR sequencing used cDNA made by reverse transcription of extracted RNA. TCRdb's table, derived via immunoSEQ multiplex PCR, lists solely in-frame clones and lacks some. The table includes around 36,000 clones, less than 55% detected once. The sequenced material came from CD4+ Tregs sorted from blood. Receptor source: a human donor with alopecia areata.

This clone was picked up a small number of times. This chain links TRBV4-3 with TRBJ2-1; 13 nucleotides line up with TRBD2. V dropped 1 base and J dropped 7; count of bases not matched to a gene: 7. Per the germline V gene, CDR1 is LGHNA and CDR2 is YSLEER. The CDR3 has 17 amino acids. The DNA for the CDR3 is TGCGCCAGCAGCCAAGGGTTACTAGCGGGAGGGCTAAATGAGCAGTTCTTC. Amino acid sequence: CASSQGLLAGGLNEQFF.

V and J are TRBV28 and TRBJ2-2; no definite D call. Germline V CDR1 and CDR2: MDHEN, SYDVKM. CDR3 length: 13 residues. V lost 6 bases, J lost 4 bases, and 9 bases lay in between. This chain's CDR3 is CASSRGITGELFF. The CDR3 DNA is TGTGCCAGCAGCCGTGGGATCACCGGGGAGCTGTTTTTT.

The gene calls are TRBV15 and TRBJ2-5; D is ambiguous. This CDR3 has 16 amino acids. CDR1 is LNHNV and CDR2 is YYDKDF in the germline V gene (reference sequence). Between the trimmed V and J ends, which lost 0 bases and 1 base, there was a span of 12 bases. The CDR3 loop reads CATSREQWVRQETQYF. For the CDR3, the DNA is TGTGCCACCAGCAGAGAGCAATGGGTTCGCCAAGAGACCCAGTACTTC.

This clone was picked up a small number of times. The chain joins TRBV5-1 to TRBJ2-7; tentative D call: TRBD1 (6 bases). The V gene lost 5 bases and the J gene lost 7 bases, with 19 bases spanning the gap. CDR3 length equals 14 residues. CDR1 is SGHRS, CDR2 YFSETQ, per germline. CDR3 loop: CASSPPGTPWEQYF. In nucleotides, the CDR3 is TGCGCCAGCAGTCCCCCTGGGACACCGTGGGAGCAGTACTTC.

V and J are TRBV4-3 and TRBJ2-1; 11 bases match TRBD1. V was pared by 4 bases and J by 3 bases, with 8 bases of the junction left unmatched. The CDR3 runs to 17 residues. Germline V gene lookup returns CDR1 LGHNA and CDR2 YSLEER. The CDR3 protein is CASSLRTGGRFYNEQFF. The CDR3 DNA is TGCGCCAGCAGCCTCCGGACAGGGGGCAGGTTCTACAATGAGCAGTTCTTC.

The chain couples TRBV2 to TRBJ2-7; D call uncertain. Trimming removed 6 bases at V and 6 bases at J, with 15 bases between. The CDR3 is 13 amino acids. Germline V gene sequence: CDR1 SNHLY, CDR2 FYNNEI. CDR3 amino acids: CASRAGSPLEQYF. The CDR3 DNA follows: TGTGCCAGCAGGGCCGGGTCGCCCCTCGAGCAGTACTTC.